These T cell receptor beta chains were read from a single sample in a study of glioma-infiltrating T cells after dendritic cell vaccination. Sequencing was performed with immunoSEQ multiplex PCR; in TCRdb, only in-frame clones are kept and a portion is missing. Of 65,000 to 90,000 clones detected, 82% appear once; the ten largest clones hold about 2%. Sequencing used blood, obtained before dendritic cell vaccination. The receptors shown here come from a human donor with glioblastoma. CDR3s leave out the opening cysteine and the closing phenylalanine or tryptophan. Fields, in order: V gene, CDR3 protein.

V: TRBV18
CDR3: ASSPRLTDYQPQH

V: TRBV30
CDR3: AWSRDRGYQPQH

V: TRBV7-6
CDR3: ASSPGGDYGYT

V: TRBV6-1
CDR3: ASSITGASYNEQF

V: TRBV5-4
CDR3: ASSLSGMNTGELF

V: TRBV7-9
CDR3: ASSLGSGSETQY

V: TRBV6-1
CDR3: ASRAQTNYGYT

V: TRBV5-1
CDR3: ASSRYSGSTSTDTQY

V: TRBV5-1
CDR3: ASSLGGYEQY

V: TRBV2
CDR3: ASSGNPGQGLPKLF

V: TRBV7-9
CDR3: ASSSTGFGYGYT

V: TRBV9
CDR3: ASSVAGGGTDTQY

V: TRBV5-1
CDR3: ASSRGPRGVSTDTQY

V: TRBV11-2
CDR3: ASSLYTSTGQGWETQY

V: TRBV9
CDR3: ASSAPGTGIISRSTEAF

V: TRBV6-1
CDR3: ASSEYREGTSGRWSDTQY

V: TRBV5-1
CDR3: ASSPTGGLGYEQY

V: TRBV7-8
CDR3: ASSLAFTGDQPQH

V: TRBV7-6
CDR3: ASSSGQGAYYEQY

V: TRBV28
CDR3: ASSGGRGSSNQPQH

V: TRBV6-1
CDR3: ASSEMGSSGNTIY

V: TRBV15
CDR3: ATSRVGGTGAGELF